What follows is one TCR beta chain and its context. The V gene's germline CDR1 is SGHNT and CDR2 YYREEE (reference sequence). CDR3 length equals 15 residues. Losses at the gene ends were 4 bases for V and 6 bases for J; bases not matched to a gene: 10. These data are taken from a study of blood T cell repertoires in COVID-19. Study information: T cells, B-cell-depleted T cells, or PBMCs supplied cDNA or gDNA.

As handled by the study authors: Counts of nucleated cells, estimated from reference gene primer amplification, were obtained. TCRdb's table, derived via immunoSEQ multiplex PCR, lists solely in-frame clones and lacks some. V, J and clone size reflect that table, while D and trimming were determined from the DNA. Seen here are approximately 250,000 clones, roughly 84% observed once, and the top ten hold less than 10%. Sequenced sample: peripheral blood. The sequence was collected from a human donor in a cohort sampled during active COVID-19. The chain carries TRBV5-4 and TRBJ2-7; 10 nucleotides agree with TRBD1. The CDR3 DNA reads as TGTGCCAGCAGCCCGGCGAGGGACAGGGGATCCGAGCAGTACTTC. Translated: CASSPARDRGSEQYF.